These 12 T cell receptor beta chains were sequenced from one sample in a study of ipilimumab plus nivolumab after autologous stem cell transplantation. TCRdb's copy holds only in-frame clones and misses some; the assay was immunoSEQ multiplex PCR. The table includes under 15,000 clones, more than 65% detected once. Material: PBMCs, obtained in a trial of ipilimumab plus nivolumab as post-transplant consolidation. All receptors come from a male donor with diffuse large B-cell lymphoma.

This sequence joins TRBV19 and TRBJ2-1; 7 bases are a match to TRBD1. Germline CDR1 and CDR2: LNHDA and SQIVND (reference sequence). CDR3 length: 16 residues. Germline trimming cut 4 bases from V and 7 bases from J; bases unmatched to any gene: 13. CDR3 amino acids: CASSKQQGMSENEQFF. The DNA of the CDR3 is TGTGCCAGTAGTAAACAACAGGGGATGTCGGAAAATGAGCAGTTCTTC.

This clone was seen only once. The gene calls are TRBV6-6 and TRBJ2-5, with D unresolved. Trimming stripped 7 bases from V and 3 bases from J, with 12 bases between. The CDR3 totals 13 residues. CDR1 and CDR2 from the germline V gene are MNHNY and SVGAGI (reference sequence). The CDR3 DNA reads as TGTGCCAGCACTCCCCCGGCAGAAGAGACCCAGTACTTC. This encodes CASTPPAEETQYF.

The chain has TRBV12-5 and TRBJ2-3; D remains ambiguous. The V gene lost 7 bases and the J gene lost 6 bases, with 17 bases spanning the gap. The V gene's germline CDR1 is LGHNT and CDR2 FRNRAP. This CDR3 region has 14 residues. The CDR3 nucleotides read TGTGCTAGTGCCCTAGAACCAAAACGCGATACGCAGTATTTT. Its protein is CASALEPKRDTQYF.

The rearrangement links TRBV7-9 to TRBJ1-1; D is unresolved. The ends were cut back, 5 bases at V and 3 bases at J, with 7 bases in the middle. Germline CDR1 SEHNR, CDR2 FQNEAQ (reference sequence). This CDR3 comprises 12 residues. The CDR3 DNA follows: TGTGCCAGCAGCGTAGACGACACTGAAGCTTTCTTT. Protein product: CASSVDDTEAFF.

The chain carries TRBV7-8 and TRBJ2-7; 7 bases agree with TRBD2. The V gene's germline CDR1 is SGHVS and CDR2 FQNEAQ. V lost 3 bases to trimming and J lost 3 bases; unmatched junction nucleotides: 8. CDR3 size: 15 residues. Here the CDR3 reads CASSFSGGPDYEQYF. The DNA of the CDR3 is TGTGCCAGCAGCTTCTCGGGAGGACCCGACTACGAGCAGTACTTC.

The V and J genes are TRBV30 and TRBJ1-5; D uncertain. Trimming took off 3 bases at V and 1 base at J, with 7 bases between the two ends. This CDR3 comprises 13 residues. In germline, CDR1 is GTSNPN, CDR2 SVGIG (reference sequence). In nucleotides, the CDR3 is TGTGCCTGGAGCGAAGACAGCAATCAGCCCCAGCATTTT. Its protein is CAWSEDSNQPQHF.

The rearrangement joins TRBV29-1 to TRBJ2-3; 7 bases are shared with TRBD2. The CDR3 is 16 residues long. CDR1 SQVTM and CDR2 ANQGSEA come from the germline V gene. Trimming removed 3 bases from V and 6 bases from J; junction bases left unmatched: 15. The DNA of the CDR3 is TGCAGCGTTGACAATTTGAGCGGGGTCACATTCGATACGCAGTATTTT. It codes for CSVDNLSGVTFDTQYF.

This clone was counted a single time. V is TRBV6-6 and J is TRBJ2-5, with 8 bases identical to TRBD1. The assigned J gene may be wrong: the sequence end matches TRBJ2-7 better. Germline V lookup: CDR1 MNHNY, CDR2 SVGAGI (reference sequence). The CDR3 spans 16 residues. CDR3 amino acids: CASRRRQGASSYEQYF. CDR3 nucleotides: TGTGCCAGCAGGAGACGTCAGGGGGCATCGTCCTACGAGCAGTACTTC.

Only a few counts were recorded for this clone. The V call is TRBV7-3, the J call TRBJ1-6; possible D gene TRBD1, 6 bases. This CDR3 is 15 amino acids long. The germline V and J ends were trimmed by 5 bases and 6 bases, with 14 bases remaining between them. From germline, CDR1 is SGHTA and CDR2 FQGTGA. The CDR3 DNA is TGTGCCAGCAGCCGAAGCGGGGGGCCTAATTCACCCCTCCACTTT. It encodes CASSRSGGPNSPLHF. Filled out from reference TRBV7-3 and TRBJ1-6, the complete variable domain reads GAGVSQTPSNKVTEKGKYVELRCDPISGHTALYWYRQSLGQGPEFLIYFQGTGAADDSGLPNDRFFAVRPEGSVSTLKIQRTERGDSAVYLCASSRSGGPNSPLHFGNGTRLTVT.

This clone was seen only once. The gene calls are TRBV5-4 and TRBJ2-1; TRBD2 matches 12 bases. Germline CDR1 reads SGHNT; CDR2 reads YYREEE (reference sequence). The CDR3 has 13 residues. V lost 10 bases to trimming and J lost 15 bases; unmatched junction nucleotides: 14. The CDR3 here is CAFRLAGVARGFF. The CDR3 DNA reads TGTGCCTTCCGACTAGCGGGGGTCGCTCGGGGGTTCTTC.

The chain joins TRBV9 to TRBJ2-2; D remains unclear. Germline CDR1 SGDLS, CDR2 YYNGEE. V lost 1 base and J 7 bases, leaving 2 bases between the germline ends. The CDR3 contains 11 residues. The CDR3 reads CASSVNGELFF. The CDR3 DNA is TGTGCCAGCAGCGTAAACGGGGAGCTGTTTTTT. Supplemented by reference TRBV9 and TRBJ2-2, the full variable domain reads DSGVTQTPKHLITATGQRVTLRCSPRSGDLSVYWYQQSLDQGLQFLIQYYNGEERAKGNILERFSAQQFPDLHSELNLSSLELGDSALYFCASSVNGELFFGEGSRLTVL.

The chain couples TRBV5-1 to TRBJ2-1; 13 bases are shared with TRBD2. The CDR3 consists of 14 residues. Germline V gene sequence: CDR1 SGHRS, CDR2 YFSETQ. With V trimmed by 2 bases and J by 10 bases, 3 bases remained unmatched. Here the CDR3 DNA reads TGCGCCAGCAGCTTAGGGACTAGCGGGGCAGAGCAGTTCTTC. It is translated as CASSLGTSGAEQFF.